These 10 T cell receptor beta chains share one sample of origin, sequenced in a study of beta chain features in type 1 diabetes. Expressed TCRB transcripts were sequenced because the isolated RNA had all been reverse transcribed beforehand. The repertoire was sequenced with immunoSEQ multiplex PCR; TCRdb's copy has only in-frame clones and lacks some. This table holds about 360,000 clones, approximately 12% found once. Input material: naive CD4+ T cells from blood. All receptors derive from a man younger than 30 in good health.

This clone was detected only a few times. This sequence joins TRBV9 and TRBJ1-1; 7 bases line up with TRBD1. Germline trimming cut 2 bases from V and 6 bases from J; bases unmatched to any gene: 7. This CDR3 has 14 residues. Germline V gene sequence: CDR1 SGDLS, CDR2 YYNGEE. The CDR3 sequence is CASSVSGGSAEAFF. As DNA, the CDR3 is TGTGCCAGCAGCGTCTCAGGGGGATCAGCTGAAGCTTTCTTT.

The chain employs TRBV9 and TRBJ2-7; TRBD1 might be the D (6 bases). Germline lookup yields CDR1 SGDLS and CDR2 YYNGEE. This CDR3 has 14 residues. V gave up 4 bases and J gave up 3 bases, with 14 bases separating them. The CDR3 DNA follows: TGTGCCAGCAGCCCAAGAACAGGGCACTACGAGCAGTACTTC. Translation gives CASSPRTGHYEQYF.

This clone was observed a handful of times. This rearrangement joins TRBV11-2 to TRBJ1-1, with D possibly being TRBD1 (5 bases). V lost 5 bases to trimming and J lost 2 bases, with 18 bases between them. Germline V lookup: CDR1 SGHAT, CDR2 FQNNGV. This CDR3 contains 16 residues. This CDR3 reads CASSPWGRLSNTEAFF. CDR3 nucleotides: TGTGCCAGCAGCCCCTGGGGCAGGTTATCAAACACTGAAGCTTTCTTT.

This clone was counted only a few times. V is TRBV30 and J is TRBJ2-2; D is ambiguous. Germline V gene lookup returns CDR1 GTSNPN and CDR2 SVGIG (reference sequence). V was pared by 4 bases and J by 4 bases, with 16 bases between. There are 15 residues in the CDR3. CDR3 nucleotides: TGTGCCTGGACACAAGAGATTAGAGGCACCGGGGAGCTGTTTTTT. This translates into CAWTQEIRGTGELFF.

CDR3 in DNA: TGTGCCAGCAGCTTAGGCACGGACAGTCTTAGCAATCAGCCCCAGCATTTT. Translated: CASSLGTDSLSNQPQHF. V is TRBV7-9 and J is TRBJ1-5, with a possible D match to TRBD1 (6 bases). The CDR3 extends over 17 amino acids. CDR1 SEHNR and CDR2 FQNEAQ come from the germline V gene (reference sequence). Between the trimmed V and J ends, which lost 1 base and 0 bases, there was a span of 13 bases.

The chain uses TRBV4-1 and TRBJ2-1; 11 nucleotides align to TRBD2. In germline, CDR1 is MGHRA, CDR2 YSYEKL. After removal of 4 bases from V and 4 bases from J, the junction contained 6 bases not matched to a gene. This CDR3 is 16 amino acids long. CDR3 bases: TGCGCCAGCAGCCTACTAGCGGGAGTTGCTTACAATGAGCAGTTCTTC. Amino acids: CASSLLAGVAYNEQFF.

This clone was seen a handful of times. In DNA, the CDR3 is TGCAGCGTTCGACAGGGGGCGCTTGAAGCTTTCTTT. This gives the protein CSVRQGALEAFF. V and J are TRBV29-1 and TRBJ1-1; the match to TRBD1 covers 10 bases. The CDR3 totals 12 residues. Trimming took 5 bases from V and 7 from J; bases not matched to a gene: 4. Looked up from germline, CDR1 is SQVTM and CDR2 is ANQGSEA.

This clone has only a few counts. The chain couples TRBV30 to TRBJ2-5; 7 bases match TRBD1. The CDR3 sequence is 12 residues long. V trimming: 3 bases; J trimming: 5 bases; junction bases outside the gene matches: 3. Looked up from germline, CDR1 is GTSNPN and CDR2 is SVGIG (reference sequence). The CDR3 nucleotides are TGTGCCTGGAGAGGGGGCGGGGAGACCCAGTACTTC. It translates to CAWRGGGETQYF.

This clone was detected only a few times. This rearrangement joins TRBV7-2 to TRBJ2-3; D not certain. The length of the CDR3 is 14 residues. Between the trimmed V and J ends, which lost 5 bases and 4 bases, there was a span of 13 bases. Germline CDR1 is SGHTA and CDR2 is FQGNSA. CDR3 nucleotides: TGTGCCAGCAGCCCTCAAGCCCCCCCAGATACGCAGTATTTT. Its translation is CASSPQAPPDTQYF.

The genes are TRBV19 and TRBJ1-4, with D perhaps TRBD1 (6 bases). The CDR3 has 12 amino acids. Germline V gene sequence: CDR1 LNHDA, CDR2 SQIVND (reference sequence). V gave up 5 bases and J gave up 5 bases, with 6 bases separating them. In nucleotides, the CDR3 is TGTGCCAGTAGTGACAGGAATGAAAAACTGTTTTTT. It translates to CASSDRNEKLFF.